This TCR beta chain was identified during a study of identical twins. This clonotype was observed many times. What it binds is not known. With 3 bases removed from V and 5 bases from J, the gap between germline ends came to 23 bases. The CDR3 is made up of 16 amino acids. Germline V gives CDR1 DFQATT, CDR2 SNEGSKA (reference sequence). cDNA carried unique molecular identifiers, and a universal primer site was added by template switching. TCRdb reprocessed the 5' RACE reads with MiXCR, giving one entry per CDR3 protein. The table has under 300,000 distinct CDR3 sequences, about 8% seen once. Notes on the study in general: The study reached conclusions through statistical analysis that was cross-sectional, not following the same donors. There was more out-of-frame TCR alpha sharing in monozygotic twins than models estimated.

This sample was also put to use in a study of yellow fever vaccine responses in identical twins.

This chain connects TRBV20-1 to TRBJ2-7; D perhaps matches TRBD2 (7 bases). This sequence originates from a woman under 30 in good health. Sequencing was done on a sample of CD8+ T cells sorted from blood. In DNA form, the CDR3 reads TGCAGTGCTAGGGAGGGTAGGGGGGAGGGCCTACACGAGCAGTACTTC. This gives the protein CSAREGRGEGLHEQYF.